This paragraph covers one TCR beta chain sequence. Its antigen is currently unknown. TCRdb reprocessed the 5' RACE reads and stores each CDR3 protein as one record, lacking DNA. With about 200,000 distinct CDR3 sequences in the sample, the ten largest clones hold about 8%. This entry comes from a study of monozygotic twins with inflammatory bowel disease. Regarding the study as a whole: No single strong signal or clonotype associated with IBD was supported.

Looked up from germline, CDR1 is SGHRS and CDR2 is YFSETQ. The CDR3 is 15 amino acids. The chain links TRBV5-1 to TRBJ1-4. Sequencing was performed on blood. This clonotype originated in a human donor with ulcerative colitis or Crohn's disease, or a healthy co-twin of an affected twin (not recorded which). The CDR3 spells CASSPSTVTNEKLFF.